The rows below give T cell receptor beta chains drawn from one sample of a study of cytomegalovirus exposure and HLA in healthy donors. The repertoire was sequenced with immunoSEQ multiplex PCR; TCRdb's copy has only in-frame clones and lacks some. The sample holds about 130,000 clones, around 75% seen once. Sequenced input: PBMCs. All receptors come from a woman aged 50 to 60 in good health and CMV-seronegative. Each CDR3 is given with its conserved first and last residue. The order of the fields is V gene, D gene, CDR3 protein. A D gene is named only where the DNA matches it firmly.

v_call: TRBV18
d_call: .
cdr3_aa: CASSVGEEQYF

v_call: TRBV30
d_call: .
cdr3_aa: CAWSVASYTGELFF

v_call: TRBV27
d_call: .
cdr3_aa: CASSFRGGNEKLFF

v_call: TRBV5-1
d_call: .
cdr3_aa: CASSGGSLNTEAFF

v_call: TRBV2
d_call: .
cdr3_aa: CASSDFLERHRPYF

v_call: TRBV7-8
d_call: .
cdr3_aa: CASRSTSTGELFF

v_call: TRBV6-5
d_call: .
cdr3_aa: CASSYSIGQGAYEQYF

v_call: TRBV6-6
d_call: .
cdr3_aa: CASSYSEALLNIQYF

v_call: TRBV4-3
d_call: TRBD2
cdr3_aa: CASSQRSGGGSDEQFF

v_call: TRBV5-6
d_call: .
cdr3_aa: CASSSGLEVAGELFF

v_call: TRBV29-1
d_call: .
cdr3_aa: CSVAGDSDRSPFF

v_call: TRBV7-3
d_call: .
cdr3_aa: CASSLNLAKNIQYF

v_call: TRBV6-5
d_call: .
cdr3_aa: CASSYEGNSGNTIYF

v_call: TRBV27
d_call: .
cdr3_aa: CASSLLAEIHKNIQYF

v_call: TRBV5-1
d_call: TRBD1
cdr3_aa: CASSSGQGALEQYF

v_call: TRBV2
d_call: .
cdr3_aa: CASSVRGEDTQYF

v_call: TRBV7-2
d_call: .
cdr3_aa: CASSSSTANYGYTF

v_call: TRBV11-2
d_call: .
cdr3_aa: CASSPGRANTEAFF

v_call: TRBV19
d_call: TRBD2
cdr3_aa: CASSLGLAGEQYF

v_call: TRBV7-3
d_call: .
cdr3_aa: CASSLAGSVHEQYF

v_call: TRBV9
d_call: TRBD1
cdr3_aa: CASSAGTGDYEQYF

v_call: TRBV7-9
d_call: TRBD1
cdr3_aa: CASSFPRDRGYEQYF

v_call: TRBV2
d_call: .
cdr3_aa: CASSPYSEQYF

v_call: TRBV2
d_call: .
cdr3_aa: CASSVDSAETQYF

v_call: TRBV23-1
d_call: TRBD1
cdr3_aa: CASSQTGQTPFF

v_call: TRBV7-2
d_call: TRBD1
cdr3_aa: CASSFGQGYNEQFF

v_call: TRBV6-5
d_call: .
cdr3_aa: CASSEVQGLGEQYF

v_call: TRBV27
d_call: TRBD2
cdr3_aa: CASSDTSGYNEQFF

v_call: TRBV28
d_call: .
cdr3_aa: CASSLAGLLTGNTIYF

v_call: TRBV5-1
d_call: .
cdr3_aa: CASSTGTTVGEQYF

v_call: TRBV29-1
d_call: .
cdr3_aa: CSVVTDFALSSYEQYF

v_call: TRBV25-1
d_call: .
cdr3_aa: CASSETRLFYNEQFF

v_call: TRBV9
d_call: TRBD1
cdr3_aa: CASSRFTGTDYGYTF

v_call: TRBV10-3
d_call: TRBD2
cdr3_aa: CAISLSAGGYYEQYF

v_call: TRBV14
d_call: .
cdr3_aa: CASSPEGLYNEQFF

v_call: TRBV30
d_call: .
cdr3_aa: CAWSAGGMGQPQHF

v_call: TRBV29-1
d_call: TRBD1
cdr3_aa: CSVEGTVYTNYGYTF

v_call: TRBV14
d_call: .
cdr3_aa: CASSQELPPYEQYF

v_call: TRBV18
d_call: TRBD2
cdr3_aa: CASSPRAGGEQYF

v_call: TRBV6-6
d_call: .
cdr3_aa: CASSYSGGVGEQYF

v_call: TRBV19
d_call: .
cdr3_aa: CASRFGQLDEKLFF

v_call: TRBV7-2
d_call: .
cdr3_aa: CASSFRFQGGDSNQPQHF

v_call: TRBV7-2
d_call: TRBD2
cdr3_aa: CASSSGLVTYNEQFF

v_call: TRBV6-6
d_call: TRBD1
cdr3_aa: CASSYSGQGLNTEAFF

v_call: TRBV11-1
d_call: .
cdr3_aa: CASSSRVGQANNEQFF